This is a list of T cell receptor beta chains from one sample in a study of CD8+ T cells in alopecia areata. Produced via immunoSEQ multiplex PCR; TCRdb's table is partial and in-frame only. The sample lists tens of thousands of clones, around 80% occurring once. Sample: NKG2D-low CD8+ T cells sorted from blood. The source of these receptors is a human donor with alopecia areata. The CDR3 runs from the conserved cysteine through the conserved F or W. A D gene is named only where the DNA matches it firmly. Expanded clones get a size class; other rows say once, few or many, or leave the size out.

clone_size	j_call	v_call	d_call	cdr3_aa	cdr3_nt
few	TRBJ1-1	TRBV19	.	CASSTYWTEGSTEAFF	TGTGCCAGTAGTACCTACTGGACCGAGGGAAGTACTGAAGCTTTCTTT
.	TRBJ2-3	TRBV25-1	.	CASSPGARGNTDTQYF	TGTGCCAGCAGTCCAGGGGCCCGGGGAAACACAGATACGCAGTATTTT
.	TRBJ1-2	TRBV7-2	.	CASSDLRGEGYTF	TGTGCCAGCAGCGATCTCAGGGGTGAAGGCTACACCTTC
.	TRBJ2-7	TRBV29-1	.	CSVEDPDSSYEQYF	TGCAGCGTTGAAGACCCGGACAGCTCCTACGAGCAGTACTTC
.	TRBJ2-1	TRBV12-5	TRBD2	CASGLVPTSGSQSLEQFF	TGTGCTAGTGGTTTGGTACCCACTAGCGGGAGTCAATCTCTTGAGCAGTTCTTC
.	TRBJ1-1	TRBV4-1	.	CASSQRHPSNTEAFF	TGCGCCAGCAGCCAACGACATCCCTCCAACACTGAAGCTTTCTTT
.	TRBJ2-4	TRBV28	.	CASSYPLQPTLAKNIQYF	TGTGCCAGCAGTTACCCTTTACAGCCCACACTAGCCAAAAACATTCAGTACTTC
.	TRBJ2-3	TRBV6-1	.	CASSEDQGSTDTQYF	TGTGCCAGCAGTGAAGATCAGGGAAGCACAGATACGCAGTATTTT
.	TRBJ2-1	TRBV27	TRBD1	CASRLGQGSYNEQFF	TGTGCCAGCAGGCTAGGACAGGGCTCCTACAATGAGCAGTTCTTC
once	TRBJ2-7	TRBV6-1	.	CASSGKRTAPNSYEQYF	TGTGCCAGCAGTGGGAAACGAACAGCACCGAACTCCTACGAGCAGTACTTC
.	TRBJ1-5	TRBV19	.	CASSPGLGNQPQHF	TGTGCCAGTTCACCCGGATTGGGCAATCAGCCCCAGCATTTT
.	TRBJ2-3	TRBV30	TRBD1	CAWSPGTGASDTQYF	TGTGCCTGGAGTCCCGGGACAGGGGCTTCCGATACGCAGTATTTT
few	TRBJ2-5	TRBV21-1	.	CASSIRVEETQYF	TGTGCCAGCAGCATCAGGGTTGAAGAGACCCAGTACTTC
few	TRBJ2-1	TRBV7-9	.	CASSLRYNEQFF	TGTGCCAGCAGCTTACGGTACAATGAGCAGTTCTTC
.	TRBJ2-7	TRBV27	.	CASSLAGGQEQYF	TGTGCCAGCAGTTTGGCCGGGGGTCAAGAGCAGTACTTC
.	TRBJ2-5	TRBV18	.	CASSPRRQGETQYF	TGTGCCAGCTCACCACGACGCCAGGGAGAGACCCAGTACTTC
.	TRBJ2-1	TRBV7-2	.	CASRVGGGNEQFF	TGTGCCAGCAGGGTGGGAGGAGGCAATGAGCAGTTCTTC
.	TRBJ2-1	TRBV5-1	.	CASSLSPLSSYNEQFF	TGCGCCAGCAGCTTGTCCCCTCTTAGCTCCTACAATGAGCAGTTCTTC
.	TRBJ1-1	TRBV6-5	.	CASRSGTTTEAFF	TGTGCCAGCAGGTCCGGGACGACCACTGAAGCTTTCTTT
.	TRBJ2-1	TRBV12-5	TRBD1	CASGLSGTGYNEQFF	TGTGCTAGTGGTTTGTCTGGGACAGGCTACAATGAGCAGTTCTTC
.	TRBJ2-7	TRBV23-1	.	CASSQSGRVSYEQYF	TGCGCCAGCAGTCAATCTGGGCGGGTCTCCTACGAGCAGTACTTC
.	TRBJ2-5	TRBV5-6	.	CASSSREETQYF	TGTGCCAGCAGTAGCAGGGAAGAGACCCAGTACTTC
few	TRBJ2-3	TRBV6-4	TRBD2	CASSDSGLETDTQYF	TGTGCCAGCAGTGACTCGGGACTAGAGACAGATACGCAGTATTTT
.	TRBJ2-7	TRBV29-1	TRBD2	CSVPGTSFYEQYF	TGCAGCGTTCCAGGGACTAGCTTCTACGAGCAGTACTTC
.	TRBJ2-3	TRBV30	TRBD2	CAWTSGSTDTQYF	TGTGCCTGGACTAGCGGGAGCACAGATACGCAGTATTTT
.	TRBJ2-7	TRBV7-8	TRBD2	CASSPGGDTEQYF	TGTGCCAGCAGCCCGGGGGGGGACACCGAGCAGTACTTC
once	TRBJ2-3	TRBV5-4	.	CASSTGPTGTDTQYF	TGTGCCAGCAGCACCGGACCGACGGGCACAGATACGCAGTATTTT
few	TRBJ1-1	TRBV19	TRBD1	CASSISQGANTEAFF	TGTGCCAGTAGTATATCTCAGGGGGCAAACACTGAAGCTTTCTTT
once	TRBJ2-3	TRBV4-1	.	CASSLARDIRTDTQYF	TGCGCCAGCAGCCTCGCCCGGGACATTCGCACAGATACGCAGTATTTT
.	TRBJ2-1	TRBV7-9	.	CASSLPQSGRNEQFF	TGTGCCAGCAGCTTACCCCAATCGGGAAGGAATGAGCAGTTCTTC
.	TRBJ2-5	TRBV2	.	CASSSGVRVEQETQYF	TGTGCCAGCAGTTCTGGGGTTCGGGTAGAACAAGAGACCCAGTACTTC